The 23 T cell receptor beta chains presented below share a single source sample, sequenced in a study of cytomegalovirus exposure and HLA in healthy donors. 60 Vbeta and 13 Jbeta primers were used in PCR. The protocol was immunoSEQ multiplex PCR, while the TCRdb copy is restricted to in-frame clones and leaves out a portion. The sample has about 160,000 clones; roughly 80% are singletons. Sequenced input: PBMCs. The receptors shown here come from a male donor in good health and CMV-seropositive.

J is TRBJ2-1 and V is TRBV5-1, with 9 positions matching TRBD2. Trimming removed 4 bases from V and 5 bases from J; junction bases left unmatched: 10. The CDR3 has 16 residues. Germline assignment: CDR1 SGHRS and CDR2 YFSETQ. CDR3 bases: TGCGCCAGCAGCGGGCGGGGAGCGGGGGGCCACAATGAGCAGTTCTTC. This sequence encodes CASSGRGAGGHNEQFF.

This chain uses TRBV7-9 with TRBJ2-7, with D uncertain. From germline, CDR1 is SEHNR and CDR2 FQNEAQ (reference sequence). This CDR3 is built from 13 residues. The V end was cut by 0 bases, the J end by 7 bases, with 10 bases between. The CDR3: CASSLAFRGEQYF. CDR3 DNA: TGTGCCAGCAGCTTAGCGTTCCGCGGAGAGCAGTACTTC.

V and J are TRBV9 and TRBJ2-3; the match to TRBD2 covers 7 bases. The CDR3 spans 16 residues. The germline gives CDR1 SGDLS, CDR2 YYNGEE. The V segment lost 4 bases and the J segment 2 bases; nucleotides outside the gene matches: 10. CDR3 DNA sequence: TGTGCCAGCAGCATAGAAGCGGGAACATACACAGATACGCAGTATTTT. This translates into CASSIEAGTYTDTQYF.

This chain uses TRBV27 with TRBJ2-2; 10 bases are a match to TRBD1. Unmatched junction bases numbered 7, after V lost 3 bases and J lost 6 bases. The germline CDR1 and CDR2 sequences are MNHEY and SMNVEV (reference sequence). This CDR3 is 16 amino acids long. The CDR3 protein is CASSFLGTGVPGELFF. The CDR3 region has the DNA TGTGCCAGCAGTTTCCTCGGGACAGGGGTTCCCGGGGAGCTGTTTTTT.

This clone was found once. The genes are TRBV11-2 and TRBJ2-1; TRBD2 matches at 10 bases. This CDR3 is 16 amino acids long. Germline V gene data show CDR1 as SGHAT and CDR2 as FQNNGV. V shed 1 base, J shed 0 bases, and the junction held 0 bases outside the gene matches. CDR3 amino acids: CASSLASGSSYNEQFF. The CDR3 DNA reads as TGTGCCAGCAGCTTAGCTAGCGGGAGCTCCTACAATGAGCAGTTCTTC.

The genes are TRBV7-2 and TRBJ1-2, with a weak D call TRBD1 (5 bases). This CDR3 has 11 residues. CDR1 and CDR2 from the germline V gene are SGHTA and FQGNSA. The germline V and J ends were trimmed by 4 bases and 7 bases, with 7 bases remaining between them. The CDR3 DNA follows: TGTGCCAGCAGCTCCAGGGTTGGCTACACCTTC. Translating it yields CASSSRVGYTF.

In nucleotides, the CDR3 is TGTGCCAGCAGTTTCACGGCAGGGCCCTATGGCTACACCTTC. Translation gives CASSFTAGPYGYTF. This chain uses TRBV27 with TRBJ1-2; D is perhaps TRBD1 (5 bases). In germline, CDR1 is MNHEY, CDR2 SMNVEV (reference sequence). The CDR3 covers 14 residues. Trimming shortened V by 3 bases and J by 4 bases, and 12 bases separated the two germline ends.

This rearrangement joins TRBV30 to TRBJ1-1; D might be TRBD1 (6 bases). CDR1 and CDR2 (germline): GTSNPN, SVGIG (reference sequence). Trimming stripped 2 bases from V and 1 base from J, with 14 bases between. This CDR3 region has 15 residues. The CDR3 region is CAWSFQDSGNTEAFF. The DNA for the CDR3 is TGTGCCTGGAGTTTCCAGGACAGTGGGAACACTGAAGCTTTCTTT. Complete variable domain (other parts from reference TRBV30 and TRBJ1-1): SQTIHQWPATLVQPVGSPLSLECTVEGTSNPNLYWYRQAAGRGLQLLFYSVGIGQISSEVPQNLSASRPQDRQFILSSKKLLLSDSGFYLCAWSFQDSGNTEAFFGQGTRLTVV.

The CDR3 DNA sequence: TGTGCCAGCAGCTTAGACAGGGGGGGCACAGATACGCAGTATTTT. This encodes CASSLDRGGTDTQYF. The chain employs TRBV5-6 and TRBJ2-3, with 9 bases fitting TRBD1. The trim removed 2 bases at V and 1 base at J, leaving 2 bases unmatched. This CDR3 has 15 residues. Germline CDR1 SGHDT, CDR2 YYEEEE.

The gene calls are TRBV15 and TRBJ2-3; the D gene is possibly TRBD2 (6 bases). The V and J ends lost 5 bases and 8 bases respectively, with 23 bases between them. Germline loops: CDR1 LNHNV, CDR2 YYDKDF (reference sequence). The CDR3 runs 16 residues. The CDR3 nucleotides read TGTGCCACCAGCCGAGCCACGGGAGTGACGCCGGGTACGCAGTATTTT. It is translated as CATSRATGVTPGTQYF.

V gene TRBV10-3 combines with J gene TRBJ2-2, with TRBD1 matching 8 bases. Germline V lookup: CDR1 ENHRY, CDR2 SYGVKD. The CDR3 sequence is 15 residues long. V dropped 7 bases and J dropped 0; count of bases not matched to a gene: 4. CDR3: CAITADRANTGELFF. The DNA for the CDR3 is TGTGCCATCACCGCGGACAGGGCGAACACCGGGGAGCTGTTTTTT.

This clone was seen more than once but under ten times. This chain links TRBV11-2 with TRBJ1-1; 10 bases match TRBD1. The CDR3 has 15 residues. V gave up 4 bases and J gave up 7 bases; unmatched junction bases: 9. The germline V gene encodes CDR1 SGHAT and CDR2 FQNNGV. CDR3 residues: CASSSRDRGRDEAFF. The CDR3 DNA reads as TGTGCCAGCAGCTCCCGGGACAGGGGTCGGGATGAAGCTTTCTTT.

CDR3 in amino acids: CASSRSGSAYEQYF. In DNA, the CDR3 is TGTGCCAGCAGCCGTAGCGGGTCCGCCTACGAGCAGTACTTC. The chain combines TRBV7-2 with TRBJ2-7; 7 bases are shared with TRBD2. Germline V gives CDR1 SGHTA, CDR2 FQGNSA. With 5 bases clipped from V and 2 bases from J, the junction kept 6 bases outside the gene matches. The CDR3 loop spans 14 amino acids.

The CDR3 DNA follows: TGTGCCAGCAGCTTGGGACTGGATAATTCACCCCTCCACTTT. Translating it yields CASSLGLDNSPLHF. The J gene is TRBJ1-6, the V gene TRBV5-4; D is ambiguous. Trimming removed 0 bases at V and 5 bases at J, with 6 bases between. CDR1 and CDR2 from the germline V gene are SGHNT and YYREEE (reference sequence). The CDR3 covers 14 residues.

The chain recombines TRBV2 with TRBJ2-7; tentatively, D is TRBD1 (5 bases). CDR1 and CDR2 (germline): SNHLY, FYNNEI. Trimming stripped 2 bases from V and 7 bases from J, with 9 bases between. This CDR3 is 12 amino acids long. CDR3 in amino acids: CASSEFRTEQYF. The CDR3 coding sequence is TGTGCCAGCAGTGAATTTCGGACAGAGCAGTACTTC.

The CDR3 loop reads CAWDTGGYEQYF. CDR3 DNA: TGTGCCTGGGATACAGGGGGCTACGAGCAGTACTTC. The rearrangement joins TRBV30 to TRBJ2-7; 8 positions match TRBD1. This CDR3 is built from 12 residues. Trimming at V came to 5 bases and at J to 3 bases, leaving 3 bases not matched to a gene. From germline, CDR1 is GTSNPN and CDR2 SVGIG (reference sequence).

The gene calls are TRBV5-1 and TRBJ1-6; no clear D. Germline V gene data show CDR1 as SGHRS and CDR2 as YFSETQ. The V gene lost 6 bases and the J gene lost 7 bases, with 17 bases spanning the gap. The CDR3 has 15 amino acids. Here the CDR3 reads CASMESPARNSPLHF. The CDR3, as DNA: TGCGCCAGCATGGAGAGTCCGGCAAGGAATTCACCCCTCCACTTT.

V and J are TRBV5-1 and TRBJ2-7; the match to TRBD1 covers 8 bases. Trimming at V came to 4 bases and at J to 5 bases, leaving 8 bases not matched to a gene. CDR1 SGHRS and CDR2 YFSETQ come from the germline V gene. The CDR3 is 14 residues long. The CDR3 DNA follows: TGCGCCAGCAGCCTCGGACAGGGATCGGACGAGCAGTACTTC. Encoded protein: CASSLGQGSDEQYF.

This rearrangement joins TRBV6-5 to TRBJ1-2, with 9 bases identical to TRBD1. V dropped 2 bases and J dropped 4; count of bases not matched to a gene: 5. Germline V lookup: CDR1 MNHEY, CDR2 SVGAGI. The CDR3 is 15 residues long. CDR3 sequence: CASSYGDREGYGYTF. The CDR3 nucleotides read TGTGCCAGCAGTTACGGGGACAGGGAGGGCTATGGCTACACCTTC.

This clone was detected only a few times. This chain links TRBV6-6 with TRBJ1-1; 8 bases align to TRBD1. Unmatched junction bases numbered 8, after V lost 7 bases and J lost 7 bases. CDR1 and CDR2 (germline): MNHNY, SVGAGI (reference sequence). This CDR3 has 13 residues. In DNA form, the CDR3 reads TGTGCCAGCATCCCGACAGGGGCGGATGAAGCTTTCTTT. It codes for CASIPTGADEAFF.

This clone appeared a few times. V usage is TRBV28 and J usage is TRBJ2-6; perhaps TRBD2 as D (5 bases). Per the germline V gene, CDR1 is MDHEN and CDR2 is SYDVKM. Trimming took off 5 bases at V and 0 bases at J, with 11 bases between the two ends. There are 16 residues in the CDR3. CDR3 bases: TGTGCCAGCAGTGGCCAAGGGAGCTCTGGGGCCAACGTCCTGACTTTC. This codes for CASSGQGSSGANVLTF.

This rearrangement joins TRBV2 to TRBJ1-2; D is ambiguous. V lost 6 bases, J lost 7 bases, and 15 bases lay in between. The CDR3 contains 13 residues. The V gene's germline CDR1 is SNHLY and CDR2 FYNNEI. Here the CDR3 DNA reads TGTGCCAGCAGCCAGGAAGGTGTGGGTGGCTACACCTTC. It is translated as CASSQEGVGGYTF.

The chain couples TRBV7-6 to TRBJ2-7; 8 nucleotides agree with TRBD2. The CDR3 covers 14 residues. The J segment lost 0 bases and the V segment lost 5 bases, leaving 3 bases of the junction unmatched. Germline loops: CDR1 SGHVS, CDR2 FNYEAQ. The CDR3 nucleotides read TGTGCCAGCAGCGTACTAGCGGACTCCTACGAGCAGTACTTC. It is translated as CASSVLADSYEQYF.